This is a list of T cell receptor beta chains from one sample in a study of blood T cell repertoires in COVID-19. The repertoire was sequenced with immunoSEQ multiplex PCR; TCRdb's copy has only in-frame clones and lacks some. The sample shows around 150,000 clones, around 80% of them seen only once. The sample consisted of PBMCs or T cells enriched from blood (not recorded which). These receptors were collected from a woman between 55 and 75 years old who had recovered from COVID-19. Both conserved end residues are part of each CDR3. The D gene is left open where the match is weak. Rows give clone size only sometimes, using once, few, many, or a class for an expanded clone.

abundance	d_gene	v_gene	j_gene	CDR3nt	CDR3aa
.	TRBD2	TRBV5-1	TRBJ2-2	TGCGCCAGCAGCTTGACTAGCGGGGTAACCGGGGAGCTGTTTTTT	CASSLTSGVTGELFF
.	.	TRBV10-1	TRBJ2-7	TGCGCCAGCAGTGACAGCTCCTACGAGCAGTACTTC	CASSDSSYEQYF
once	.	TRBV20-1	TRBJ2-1	TGCAGTGCTAGTCTGGGGACTGCTATTACAATGGAGCAGTTCTTC	CSASLGTAITMEQFF
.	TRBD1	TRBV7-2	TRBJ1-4	TGTGCCAGCAGCTTCAGTCCCGGGACAGGGGCAACTAATGAAAAACTGTTTTTT	CASSFSPGTGATNEKLFF
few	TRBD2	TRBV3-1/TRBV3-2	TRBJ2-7	TGTGCCAGCAGCCCTAGCGGGGGGGCTCTCGAGCAGTACTTC	CASSPSGGALEQYF
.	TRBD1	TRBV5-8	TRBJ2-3	TGTGCCAGCAGCTTGGTAGGGGGCGGGACAGATACGCAGTATTTT	CASSLVGGGTDTQYF
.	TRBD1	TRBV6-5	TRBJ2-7	TGTGCCAGCAGTTACAACAGGGGGCCGGGGTACGAGCAGTACTTC	CASSYNRGPGYEQYF
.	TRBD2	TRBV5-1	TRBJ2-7	TGCGCCAGCAGCTTGTGGCGCGGGGGGGGCGTCGCCGGGCAGTACTTC	CASSLWRGGGVAGQYF
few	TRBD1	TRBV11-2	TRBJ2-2	TGTGCCAGCAGCTTAGGACAGGGGGTGGACACCGGGGAGCTGTTTTTT	CASSLGQGVDTGELFF
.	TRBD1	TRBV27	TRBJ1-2	TGTGCCAGCAGCCCGGGACAGCTTAACTATGGCTACACCTTC	CASSPGQLNYGYTF
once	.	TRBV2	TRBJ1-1	TGTGCCAGCAGTGACCGGAATGAGGGCACTGAAGCTTTCTTT	CASSDRNEGTEAFF
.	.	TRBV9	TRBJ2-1	TGTGCCAGCAGCGTAGGTGGAGTGGAGCAGTTCTTC	CASSVGGVEQFF
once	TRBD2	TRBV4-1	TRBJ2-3	TGCGCCAGCAGCCAAGAAAGTACGGGGGGTCGCACAGATACGCAGTATTTT	CASSQESTGGRTDTQYF
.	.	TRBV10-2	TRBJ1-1	TGCGCCAGCAGAGGAGGGGTGGGGAACACTGAAGCTTTCTTT	CASRGGVGNTEAFF
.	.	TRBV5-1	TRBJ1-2	TGCGCCAGCAGCTTCGGAGACAGGAACTATGGCTACACCTTC	CASSFGDRNYGYTF
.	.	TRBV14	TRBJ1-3	TGTGCCAGCAGCCAAGGACAGACCTCTGGAAACACCATATATTTT	CASSQGQTSGNTIYF
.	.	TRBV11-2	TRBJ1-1	TGTGCCAGCAGCTCCAGGACAGCCGAAGCTTTCTTT	CASSSRTAEAFF
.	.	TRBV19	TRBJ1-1	TGTGCCAGTCGTCTGGGGGCAGGGTTGGGCACTGAAGCTTTCTTT	CASRLGAGLGTEAFF
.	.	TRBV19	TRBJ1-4	TGTGCCAGTAGTACTCGGACAGCCCCTAATGAAAAACTGTTTTTT	CASSTRTAPNEKLFF
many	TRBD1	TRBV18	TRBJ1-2	TGTGCCAGCTCATTCCTCCGGGACAGTTTCCTTTACACCTTC	CASSFLRDSFLYTF
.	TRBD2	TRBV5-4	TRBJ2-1	TGTGCCAGCAGCTTGATAGCGGGAGCAAACAATGAGCAGTTCTTC	CASSLIAGANNEQFF
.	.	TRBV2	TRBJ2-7	TGTGCCAGCAGTGAATCACAGTTTTACTACGAGCAGTACTTC	CASSESQFYYEQYF
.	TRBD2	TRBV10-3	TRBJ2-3	TGTGCCATCAGTGAAGGACTAGCGGGGGGGCGAGGTGATACGCAGTATTTT	CAISEGLAGGRGDTQYF
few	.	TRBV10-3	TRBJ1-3	TGTGCCATCAGTCCTCAACAGGGTTCTGGAAACACCATATATTTT	CAISPQQGSGNTIYF
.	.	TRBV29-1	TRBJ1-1	TGCAGCGCCCACGCATTAACAGAGAACACTGAAGCTTTCTTT	CSAHALTENTEAFF
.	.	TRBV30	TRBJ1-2	TGTGCCTGGAGTGTACTTCCGAGAAACTATGGCTACACCTTC	CAWSVLPRNYGYTF
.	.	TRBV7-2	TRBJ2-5	TGTGCCAGCAGCTTAGTACAGGTCCAGGGGACCCAGTACTTC	CASSLVQVQGTQYF
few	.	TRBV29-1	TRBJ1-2	TGCAGCGTTGACAAGGGGGTCGGTTATGGCTACACCTTC	CSVDKGVGYGYTF
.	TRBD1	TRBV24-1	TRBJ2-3	TGTGCCACCGGAGGGACAGGGGGAGGGTCAGATACGCAGTATTTT	CATGGTGGGSDTQYF
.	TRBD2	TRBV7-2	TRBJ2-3	TGTGCCAGCAGCCCCATGGGAGCGGGGGGGGATACGCAGTATTTT	CASSPMGAGGDTQYF
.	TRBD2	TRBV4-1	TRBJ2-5	TGCGCCAGCAGCCAAGAAGGACTAGCGGGGCAAGAGACCCAGTACTTC	CASSQEGLAGQETQYF
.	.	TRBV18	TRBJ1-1	TGTGCCAGCTCACCAGGCCCCCCCGGGTTCACTGAAGCTTTCTTT	CASSPGPPGFTEAFF
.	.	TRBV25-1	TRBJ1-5	TGTGCCAGCAGTGTGGGCAGCAATCAGCCCCAGCATTTT	CASSVGSNQPQHF
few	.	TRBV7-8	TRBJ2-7	TGTGCCAGCAGCAGGGGCTCCTACGAGCAGTACTTC	CASSRGSYEQYF
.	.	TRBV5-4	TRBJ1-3	TGTGCCAGCAGCTTGGGTCACTCTGGAAACACCATATATTTT	CASSLGHSGNTIYF
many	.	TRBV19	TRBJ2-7	TGTGCCAGTGAGGGGGATGGCTACGAGCAGTACTTC	CASEGDGYEQYF
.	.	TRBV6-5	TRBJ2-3	TGTGCCAGCGTATGGGCGGGGAACACAGATACGCAGTATTTT	CASVWAGNTDTQYF
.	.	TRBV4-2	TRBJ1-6	TGTGCCAGCAGCCAAGATGGGCAGGGGTATTATTCACCCCTCCACTTT	CASSQDGQGYYSPLHF